This T cell receptor (beta chain) was documented in a study of blood T cell repertoires in COVID-19. Study summary: Acute-phase and convalescent COVID-19 samples originated in the United States, Italy and Spain. The analysed material was cDNA or gDNA that came from T cells, B-cell-depleted T cells, or PBMCs.

Authors' processing steps: Estimation of nucleated cell counts was performed using reference gene primer amplification. Data came from immunoSEQ multiplex PCR; TCRdb stores just in-frame clones and leaves some out. V and J calls and clone size are given by that table; D and trimming were obtained from the DNA. The data contain roughly 290,000 clones, approximately 86% of them singletons. The sequence derives from a woman aged 25 to 39 who had recovered from COVID-19. Material for sequencing was peripheral blood.

The CDR3 DNA sequence: TGTGCCAGCTGGAGGCGGGTTTGGGATAATTCACCCCTCCACTTT. It is translated as CASWRRVWDNSPLHF. V usage is TRBV6-5 and J usage is TRBJ1-6; D is unresolved. Germline V lookup: CDR1 MNHEY, CDR2 SVGAGI. This CDR3 region has 15 residues. V lost 8 bases and J 5 bases, leaving 16 bases between the germline ends.